The TCR beta chain described here comes from a study of patients and donors after allogeneic stem cell transplantation (dated by TCRdb to the early 2020s). Receptors were amplified or captured by RT-PCR. The instrument was a NextSeq 550. The public reads were run again by TCRdb, first through fastp at Q25 and then through MiXCR, and only productive beta chains were kept. Under each unique CDR3 protein, matching rows form one entry showing the most common genes and DNA. The sample includes roughly 940,000 distinct CDR3 sequences, with approximately 18% observed a single time. The ten largest clones capture about 6% of the sample. Clipping removes 9 bases from V and 0 bases from J, with 10 as the unmatched junction base count. The CDR3 runs 16 amino acids, cysteine and phenylalanine included. Only the CDR3 part of the read is kept: 48 bases, read in frame from the first base. Via the germline V gene, CDR1 is MNHNS and CDR2 SASEGT.

Remarks on this clonotype: Its target antigen remains unknown. The record has no base qualities; no much larger clone is one base away.

This TCR was sampled from a human donor who was either an allogeneic HSCT recipient or a stem cell or donor lymphocyte infusion donor (not recorded which). It is not recorded whose cells these are; they may come from a transplant donor. The chain is encoded by TRBV6-1 joined to TRBJ2-1; a stretch of 8 junction bases matches TRBD2. Specimen: blood, either unsorted or a sorted T cell fraction (not recorded which). The CDR3 sequence is CASKSGGTNSYNEQFF. The nucleotides read TGTGCCAGTAAATCGGGAGGGACTAACTCCTACAATGAGCAGTTCTTC.